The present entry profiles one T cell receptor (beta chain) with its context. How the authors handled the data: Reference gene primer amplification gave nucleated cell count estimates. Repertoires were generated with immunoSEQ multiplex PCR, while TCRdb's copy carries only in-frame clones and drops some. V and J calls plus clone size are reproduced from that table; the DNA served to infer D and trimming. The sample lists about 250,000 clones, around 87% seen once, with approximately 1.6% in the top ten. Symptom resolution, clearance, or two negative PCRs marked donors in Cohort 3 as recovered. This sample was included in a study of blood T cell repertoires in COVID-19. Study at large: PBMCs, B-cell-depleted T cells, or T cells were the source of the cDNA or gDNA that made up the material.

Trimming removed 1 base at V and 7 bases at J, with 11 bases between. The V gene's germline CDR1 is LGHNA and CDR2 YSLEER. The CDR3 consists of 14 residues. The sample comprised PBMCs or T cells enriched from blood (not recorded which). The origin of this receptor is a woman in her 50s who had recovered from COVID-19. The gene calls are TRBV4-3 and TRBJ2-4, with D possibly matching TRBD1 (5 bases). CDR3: CASSQGREWNIQYF. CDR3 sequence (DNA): TGCGCCAGCAGCCAAGGCAGGGAATGGAACATTCAGTACTTC.